Each of the 15 T cell receptor beta chains below was sequenced from the same sample in a study of CD8 T cells in ankylosing spondylitis. TCRdb ran MiXCR on the 5' RACE reads and lists one entry per CDR3 protein. Of about 460,000 distinct CDR3 sequences in the sample, less than 6% are singletons; the top ten hold around 3.5%. Antigen specificity for these receptors is unknown. General study results and limits: Roughly eight highly homologous variants made up a TCR beta motif that seemed to typify ankylosing spondylitis blood.

The sequenced sample consisted of blood, either unsorted or a sorted T cell fraction (not recorded which). The receptors originated from a male donor with ankylosing spondylitis.

This clonotype was observed many times. The chain has TRBV6-5 and TRBJ2-1; D is uncertain. Germline-derived CDR1 and CDR2 are MNHEY and SVGAGI. The CDR3 runs to 14 residues. V was cut by 0 bases and J by 3 bases, with 6 bases left in between. The CDR3 reads CASSYSGIYNEQFF. The CDR3 DNA follows: TGTGCCAGCAGTTACTCGGGAATCTACAATGAGCAGTTCTTC.

This clonotype was observed at least ten times. At one end, the junction sequence differs from germline, possibly due to a read error. This chain links TRBV20-1 with TRBJ2-7; 13 nucleotides line up with TRBD2. The germline CDR1 and CDR2 sequences are DFQATT and SNEGSKA (reference sequence). This CDR3 is built from 14 residues. The CDR3 sequence is CSARGLAGVYEQYF. DNA for the CDR3: TGCAGTGCCAGAGGACTAGCGGGAGTCTACGAGCAGTACTTC.

This clonotype was seen many times. The chain joins TRBV5-1 to TRBJ1-1; 7 bases agree with TRBD1. The CDR3 runs to 15 residues. Unmatched junction bases numbered 7, after V lost 1 base and J lost 4 bases. Germline-derived CDR1 and CDR2 are SGHRS and YFSETQ. The CDR3 region has the DNA TGCGCCAGCAGCTTGACAGGGGACGTCGGCACTGAAGCTTTCTTT. It yields the protein CASSLTGDVGTEAFF.

This clonotype has ten or more counts. V and J are TRBV5-1 and TRBJ2-1; D is perhaps TRBD2 (6 bases). The CDR3 length is 14 residues. Germline V lookup: CDR1 SGHRS, CDR2 YFSETQ. The ends were cut back, 4 bases at V and 10 bases at J, with 18 bases in the middle. The CDR3, as DNA: TGCGCCAGCAGCCTATGGGAGGTCCCAGTGGAGCAGTTCTTC. Translation gives CASSLWEVPVEQFF.

This clonotype has a count of ten or more. V is TRBV20-1 and J is TRBJ1-1; TRBD1 aligns across 7 bases. The CDR3 covers 13 residues. Germline CDR1 and CDR2: DFQATT and SNEGSKA (reference sequence). V gave up 5 bases and J gave up 3 bases; unmatched junction bases: 6. CDR3 region: CSAAHRGHTEAFF. The DNA of the CDR3 is TGCAGTGCTGCTCACAGGGGACACACTGAAGCTTTCTTT.

The table lists this clonotype with many counts. The chain recombines TRBV5-6 with TRBJ2-7, with no clear D. CDR1 SGHDT and CDR2 YYEEEE come from the germline V gene. Trimming took 3 bases from V and 1 from J, leaving 8 bases between them. This CDR3 contains 13 residues. In DNA, the CDR3 is TGTGCCAGCAGCTCCTACAGATCCTACGAGCAGTACTTC. It yields the protein CASSSYRSYEQYF.

This clonotype has at least ten counts. The genes are TRBV5-1 and TRBJ2-1, with D possibly TRBD1 on 5 matching bases. CDR3 length: 14 residues. The germline gives CDR1 SGHRS, CDR2 YFSETQ. Trimming removed 0 bases at V and 5 bases at J, with 9 bases between. The DNA for the CDR3 is TGCGCCAGCAGCTTGGGAAGGGGTAACAATGAGCAGTTCTTC. The encoded protein is CASSLGRGNNEQFF.

This clonotype was recorded at least ten times. The V call is TRBV27, the J call TRBJ1-2, with 12 bases matching TRBD1. This CDR3 has 15 amino acids. V lost 0 bases, J lost 14 bases, and 10 bases stayed unmatched. Germline-derived CDR1 and CDR2 are MNHEY and SMNVEV (reference sequence). CDR3 amino acids: CASSLSWGTGGGLTF. CDR3 bases: TGTGCCAGCAGTTTATCGTGGGGGACAGGGGGCGGCTTGACCTTC.

The sample holds many counts of this clonotype. This chain uses TRBV5-5 with TRBJ2-1; 7 bases align to TRBD2. The trim removed 3 bases at V and 4 bases at J, leaving 4 bases unmatched. The CDR3 length is 14 residues. CDR1 is SGHKS and CDR2 is YYEKEE in the germline V gene (reference sequence). CDR3 amino acids: CASSWGGDYNEQFF. CDR3 DNA sequence: TGTGCCAGCAGCTGGGGGGGGGATTACAATGAGCAGTTCTTC.

In its sample, this clonotype was seen many times. This rearrangement joins TRBV24-1 to TRBJ1-2; 12 positions match TRBD1. J was trimmed by 0 bases and V by 4 bases; bases with no gene match: 8. The CDR3 sequence is 18 residues long. Germline lookup yields CDR1 KGHDR and CDR2 SFDVKD. The CDR3 DNA reads TGTGCCACCAGTGAGACCCCGGGACAGGGGGCCTCTAACTATGGCTACACCTTC. Amino acid sequence: CATSETPGQGASNYGYTF.

The table lists this clonotype with a few counts. The chain couples TRBV9 to TRBJ1-1; 7 bases fit TRBD1. Germline V gene lookup returns CDR1 SGDLS and CDR2 YYNGEE. The V segment lost 2 bases and the J segment 2 bases; nucleotides outside the gene matches: 6. This CDR3 is 15 amino acids long. The CDR3 sequence: CASSVPGTDNTEAFF. As DNA, the CDR3 is TGTGCCAGCAGCGTTCCCGGGACAGACAACACTGAAGCTTTCTTT.

This clonotype was detected ten times or more. The rearrangement joins TRBV7-9 to TRBJ1-1; D gene unclear. Germline V gene lookup returns CDR1 SEHNR and CDR2 FQNEAQ (reference sequence). This CDR3 is built from 15 residues. V was shortened by 2 bases and J by 0 bases, with 10 bases between the two germline ends. The CDR3 DNA is TGTGCCAGCAGCTTACTAGAGGAGATGAACACTGAAGCTTTCTTT. As protein: CASSLLEEMNTEAFF.

This clonotype was recorded many times. V usage is TRBV10-3 and J usage is TRBJ2-2; D gene uncertain. The CDR3 has 11 amino acids. Trimming pared 10 bases from V and 6 bases from J, leaving 9 bases between. Germline CDR1 reads ENHRY; CDR2 reads SYGVKD. CDR3 region: CATRLAGELFF. For the CDR3, the DNA is TGTGCCACCCGATTGGCCGGGGAGCTGTTTTTT.

This clonotype has at least ten counts. The rearrangement joins TRBV20-1 to TRBJ2-1; the match to TRBD1 covers 8 bases. The CDR3 is 18 residues long. V was clipped by 3 bases and J by 0 bases; unmatched bases: 13. CDR1 DFQATT and CDR2 SNEGSKA come from the germline V gene (reference sequence). This chain's CDR3 is CSASLPGQAFLSYNEQFF. Written as DNA, the CDR3 is TGCAGTGCTAGTCTGCCGGGACAGGCCTTTCTCTCCTACAATGAGCAGTTCTTC.

This clonotype was detected ten times or more. V and J are TRBV20-1 and TRBJ2-5; no clear D. Germline V gives CDR1 DFQATT, CDR2 SNEGSKA (reference sequence). The CDR3 extends over 12 amino acids. With 4 bases removed from V and 5 bases from J, the gap between germline ends came to 11 bases. The CDR3 spells CSANSPSETQYF. The DNA for the CDR3 is TGCAGTGCTAACTCCCCTAGTGAGACCCAGTACTTC.